This TCR beta chain was identified during a study of T-cell reconstitution after alpha-beta-depleted transplantation in children. Findings and limits, study-wide: It was newly produced T cells that mostly accounted for T-cell counts and diversity one year after transplant. In some patients, recipient T cells and intrathymic progenitors surviving conditioning explained high day-60 diversity.

The library targeted TCRbeta and was prepared with unique molecular identifiers. A single record per CDR3 protein comes from TCRdb applying MiXCR to the PCR reads. The top ten clones hold 23% of a sample with 250,000 to 300,000 distinct CDR3 sequences, 11% of them seen once. This clonotype appeared many times. Its antigen remains unidentified. Germline V gene sequence: CDR1 SGHAT, CDR2 FQNNGV. This CDR3 spans 16 amino acids. Trimming took 5 bases from V and 0 from J, leaving 16 bases between them. V gene TRBV11-2 combines with J gene TRBJ1-2; no clear D gene. Material: peripheral blood, obtained 180 days after TCRalphabeta/CD19-depleted stem cell transplant. The TCR originated in a male patient between 2 and 15 years old who had a stem cell transplant for chronic granulomatous disease, so the T cells may come from the graft donor. Written as DNA, the CDR3 is TGTGCCAGCAGCCCCCTCCCGGGCCTTCCTAACTATGGCTACACCTTC. This gives the protein CASSPLPGLPNYGYTF.